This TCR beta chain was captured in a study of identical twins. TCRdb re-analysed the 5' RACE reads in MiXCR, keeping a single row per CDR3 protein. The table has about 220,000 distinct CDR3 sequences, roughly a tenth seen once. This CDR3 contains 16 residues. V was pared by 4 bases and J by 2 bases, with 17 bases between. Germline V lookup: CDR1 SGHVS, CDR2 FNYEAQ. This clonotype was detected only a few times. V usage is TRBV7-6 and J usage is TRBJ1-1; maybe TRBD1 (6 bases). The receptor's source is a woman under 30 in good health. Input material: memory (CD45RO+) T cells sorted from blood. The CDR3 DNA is TGTGCCAGCAGCTCAACCCCGACGGGGGCTAACACTGAAGCTTTCTTT. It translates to CASSSTPTGANTEAFF.